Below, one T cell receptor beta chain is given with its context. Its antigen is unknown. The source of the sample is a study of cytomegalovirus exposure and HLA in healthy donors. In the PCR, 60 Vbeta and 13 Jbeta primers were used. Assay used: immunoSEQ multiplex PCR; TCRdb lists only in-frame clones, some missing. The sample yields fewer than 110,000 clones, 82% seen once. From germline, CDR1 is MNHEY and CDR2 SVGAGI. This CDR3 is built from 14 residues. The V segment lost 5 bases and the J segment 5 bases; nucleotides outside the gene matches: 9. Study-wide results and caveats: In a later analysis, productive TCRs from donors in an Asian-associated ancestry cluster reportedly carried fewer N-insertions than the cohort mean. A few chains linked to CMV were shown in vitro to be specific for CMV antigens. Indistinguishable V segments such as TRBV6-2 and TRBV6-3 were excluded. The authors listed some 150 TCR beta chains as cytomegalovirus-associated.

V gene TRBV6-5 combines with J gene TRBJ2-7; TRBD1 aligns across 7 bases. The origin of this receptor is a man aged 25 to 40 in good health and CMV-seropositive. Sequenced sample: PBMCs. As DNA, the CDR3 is TGTGCCAGCAGTGCCGGGACAGAGGTACACGAGCAGTACTTC. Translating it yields CASSAGTEVHEQYF.